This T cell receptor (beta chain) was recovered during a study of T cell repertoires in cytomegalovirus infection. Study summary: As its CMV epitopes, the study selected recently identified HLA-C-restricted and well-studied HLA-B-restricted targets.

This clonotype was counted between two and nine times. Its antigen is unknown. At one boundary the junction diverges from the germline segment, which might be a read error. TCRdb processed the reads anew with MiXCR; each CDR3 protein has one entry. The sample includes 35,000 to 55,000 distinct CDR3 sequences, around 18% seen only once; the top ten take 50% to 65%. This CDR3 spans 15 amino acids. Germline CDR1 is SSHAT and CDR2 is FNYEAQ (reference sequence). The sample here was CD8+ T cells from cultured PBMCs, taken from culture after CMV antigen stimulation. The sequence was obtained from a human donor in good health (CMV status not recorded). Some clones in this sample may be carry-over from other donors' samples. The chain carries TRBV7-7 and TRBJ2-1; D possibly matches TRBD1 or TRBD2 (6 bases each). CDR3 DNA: TGTGCTAGCAGCTTAGGTGCGGGACAAAAGAATGAGCAGTTCTTC. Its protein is CASSLGAGQKNEQFF.